The rows below give T cell receptor beta chains drawn from one sample of a study of response to subunit inactivated influenza vaccine. TCRdb re-called the RT-PCR reads with MiXCR, one entry per CDR3 protein. In the table there are 650,000 to 700,000 distinct CDR3 sequences, about 15% of which are singletons. The sample here was PBMCs from blood, taken 11 to 12 days after vaccination. Every receptor here comes from a middle-aged man who received an inactivated influenza vaccine. The conserved cysteine and the conserved F or W are not part of the CDR3 here. Some rows have no size entry. The others give once, few or many, or a class for an expanded clone.

clone size	J gene	V gene	CDR3 protein
NA	TRBJ1-2	TRBV6-2/TRBV6-3	ASSPGTVTSYGYT
NA	TRBJ2-5	TRBV10-2	ASSESKWTVRETQY
NA	TRBJ2-3	TRBV18	DSSPPVSTDTQY
many	TRBJ2-7	TRBV12-3/TRBV12-4	ASSFGDRGYEQY
few	TRBJ2-5	TRBV5-1	ASSLGPERGETQY
few	TRBJ2-2	TRBV6-5	ASSYSERGTGNTGELF
NA	TRBJ2-3	TRBV12-3/TRBV12-4	ASSLTRGTFTDTQY
NA	TRBJ1-2	TRBV15	ATSEVVNYGYT
few	TRBJ1-1	TRBV7-9	ASSLSSVNTEAF
few	TRBJ2-1	TRBV29-1	SARLSDRNDEQF
NA	TRBJ1-4	TRBV6-2/TRBV6-3	ASSDTGLDEKLF
NA	TRBJ1-2	TRBV4-1	ASSLIPPATENYGYT
NA	TRBJ2-7	TRBV11-2	ASSLVDPVGEQY
few	TRBJ1-2	TRBV7-9	ASSPLGISNYGYT
many	TRBJ1-1	TRBV5-5	ASREERSAEAF
few	TRBJ2-3	TRBV4-3	ASSHTGHRTDTQY
few	TRBJ2-7	TRBV20-1	SARDRNRGFYEQY
few	TRBJ2-5	TRBV20-1	SAPGTGGVETQY
many	TRBJ2-7	TRBV29-1	SVGRGYEQY
NA	TRBJ2-1	TRBV20-1	SARDRRGSYNEQF
many	TRBJ2-1	TRBV4-2	ASSQVIVETGAYNEQF
NA	TRBJ2-7	TRBV11-2	ASSLYRMSYEQY
NA	TRBJ2-5	TRBV10-3	ATLTGDGRETQY
few	TRBJ2-1	TRBV23-1	ASSEIHNEQF
many	TRBJ2-1	TRBV11-2	ASSLTSGYYNEQF
many	TRBJ2-5	TRBV24-1	ATSEGGQGSETQY
few	TRBJ1-6	TRBV28	ASNSRQGRAIGSPLH
NA	TRBJ1-6	TRBV3-1	ASSQGQVTPLH
many	TRBJ1-1	TRBV5-1	ASSLLVQGRMNTEAF
few	TRBJ1-6	TRBV20-1	SAVRTGFNSPLH
NA	TRBJ2-3	TRBV3-1	ASSGRTDTQY
NA	TRBJ1-6	TRBV12-3/TRBV12-4	ASRGRDTYNSPLH
few	TRBJ1-2	TRBV4-3	ASSQALTAYGYT
many	TRBJ1-2	TRBV12-3/TRBV12-4	ASSYPGVYGYT
NA	TRBJ2-5	TRBV5-1	ASSSEGKVETQY
NA	TRBJ1-5	TRBV12-3/TRBV12-4	ASSSGQRNQPQH
few	TRBJ2-5	TRBV6-1	ASSPPGQYQETQY
NA	TRBJ1-5	TRBV10-3	AISKDRDQPQH
few	TRBJ2-5	TRBV10-3	AINSGGQETQY
few	TRBJ1-1	TRBV11-2	ASSLGLLPNTEAF
NA	TRBJ2-3	TRBV10-3	AISELWLAGVTDTQY
many	TRBJ2-1	TRBV28	ASSLFGNEQF
many	TRBJ1-1	TRBV5-1	ASSLETGTEAF
NA	TRBJ2-4	TRBV25-1	ASSPQGVGKNIQY
NA	TRBJ2-3	TRBV7-3	ASSSSSGTTDTQY
few	TRBJ2-6	TRBV6-1	ASSDLLSSGANVLT
few	TRBJ2-5	TRBV5-1	ASSLDAGGPKTQY
many	TRBJ1-5	TRBV7-2	ASSLRSQPQH
few	TRBJ2-1	TRBV18	ASSPGTGLAGGLWV
few	TRBJ2-4	TRBV6-4	ASKGRRQGALNIQY
many	TRBJ2-1	TRBV20-1	SATLTSGTSTYNEQF
NA	TRBJ2-1	TRBV20-1	SARELGLAGVSSYNEQF
NA	TRBJ2-2	TRBV15	ATSNRGHTGELF
few	TRBJ1-5	TRBV19	ASSIISTGRAQH
NA	TRBJ1-2	TRBV29-1	SVDETSLYGYT
few	TRBJ2-2	TRBV7-3	ASSARQTQNTGELF
NA	TRBJ2-7	TRBV7-2	ASSSTGLAGNEQY
many	TRBJ2-1	TRBV18	ASSPQNNEQF
few	TRBJ1-1	TRBV7-9	ASSVGQTFEAF